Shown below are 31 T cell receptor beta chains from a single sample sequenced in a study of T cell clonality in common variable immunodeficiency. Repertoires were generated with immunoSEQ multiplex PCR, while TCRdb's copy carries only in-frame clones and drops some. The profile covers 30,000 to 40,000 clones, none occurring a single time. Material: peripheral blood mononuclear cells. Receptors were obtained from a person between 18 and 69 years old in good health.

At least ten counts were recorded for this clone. The CDR3 here is CASLEGLAGPYEQYF. The CDR3 DNA, read in part, is TGTGCCAGCTTAGAGGGACTAGCGGGGCCCTACGAG. The chain has TRBV28 and TRBJ2-7, with 13 nucleotides matching TRBD2. The CDR3 extends 3 residues past the end of the read, so its final part is completed from the germline J gene. Germline V CDR1 and CDR2: MDHEN, SYDVKM. V gave up 8 bases and J gave up 2 bases; unmatched junction bases: 6. The CDR3 extends over 15 amino acids.

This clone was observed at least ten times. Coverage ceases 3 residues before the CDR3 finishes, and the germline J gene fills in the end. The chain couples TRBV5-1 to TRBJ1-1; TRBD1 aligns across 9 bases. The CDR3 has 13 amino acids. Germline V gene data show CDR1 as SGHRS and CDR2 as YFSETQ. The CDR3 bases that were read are TGCGCCAGCAGCTCGGGACAGGGTGGAGAA. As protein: CASSSGQGGE. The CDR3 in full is CASSSGQGGEAFF.

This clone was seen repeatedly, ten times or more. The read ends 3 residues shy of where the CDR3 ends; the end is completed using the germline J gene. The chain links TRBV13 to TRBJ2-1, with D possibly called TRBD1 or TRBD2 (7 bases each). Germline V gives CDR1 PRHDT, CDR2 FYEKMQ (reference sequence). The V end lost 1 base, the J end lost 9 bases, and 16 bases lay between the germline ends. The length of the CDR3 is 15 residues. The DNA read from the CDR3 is TGTGCCAGCAGCTTAGCGGGGAGGGGGCTGGGTGAG. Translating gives CASSLAGRGLGE. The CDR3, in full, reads CASSLAGRGLGEQFF.

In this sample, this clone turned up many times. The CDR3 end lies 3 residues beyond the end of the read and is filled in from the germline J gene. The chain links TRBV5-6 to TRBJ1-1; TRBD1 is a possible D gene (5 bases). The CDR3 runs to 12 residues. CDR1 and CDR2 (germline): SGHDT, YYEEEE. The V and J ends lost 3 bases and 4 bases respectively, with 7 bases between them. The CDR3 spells CASSWGLTEAFF. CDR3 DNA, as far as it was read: TGTGCCAGCAGCTGGGGACTCACTGAA.

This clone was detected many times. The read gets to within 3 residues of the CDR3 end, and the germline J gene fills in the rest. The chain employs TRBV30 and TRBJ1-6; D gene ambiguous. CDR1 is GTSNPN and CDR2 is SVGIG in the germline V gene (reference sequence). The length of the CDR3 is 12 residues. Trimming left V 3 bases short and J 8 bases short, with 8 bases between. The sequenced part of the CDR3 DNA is TGTGCCTGGAGCCAGGCTTATTCACCC. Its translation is CAWSQAYSP. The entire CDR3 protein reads CAWSQAYSPLHF.

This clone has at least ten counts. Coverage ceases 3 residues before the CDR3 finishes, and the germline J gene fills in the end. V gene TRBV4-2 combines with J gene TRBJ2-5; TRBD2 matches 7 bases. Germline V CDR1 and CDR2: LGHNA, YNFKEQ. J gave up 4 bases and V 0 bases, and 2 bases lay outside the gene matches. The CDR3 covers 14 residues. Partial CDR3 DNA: TGTGCCAGCAGCCAAGATTGGGGGGGAGAGACC. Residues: CASSQDWGGET. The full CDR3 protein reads CASSQDWGGETQYF.

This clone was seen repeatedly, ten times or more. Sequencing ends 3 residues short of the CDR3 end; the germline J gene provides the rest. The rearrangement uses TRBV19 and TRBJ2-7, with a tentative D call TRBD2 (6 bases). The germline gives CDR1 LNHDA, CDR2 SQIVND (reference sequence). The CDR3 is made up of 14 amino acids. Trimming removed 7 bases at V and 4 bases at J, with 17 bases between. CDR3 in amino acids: CASKLRAGRYEQYF. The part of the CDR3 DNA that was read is TGTGCCAGTAAACTTCGGGCAGGGAGGTACGAG.

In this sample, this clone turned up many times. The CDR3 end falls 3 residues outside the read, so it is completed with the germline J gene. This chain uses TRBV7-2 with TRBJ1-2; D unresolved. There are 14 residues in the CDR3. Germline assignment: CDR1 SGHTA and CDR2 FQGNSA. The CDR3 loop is CASSLETQTMRYTF. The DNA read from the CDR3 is TGTGCCAGCAGCTTAGAGACGCAGACTATGCGT.

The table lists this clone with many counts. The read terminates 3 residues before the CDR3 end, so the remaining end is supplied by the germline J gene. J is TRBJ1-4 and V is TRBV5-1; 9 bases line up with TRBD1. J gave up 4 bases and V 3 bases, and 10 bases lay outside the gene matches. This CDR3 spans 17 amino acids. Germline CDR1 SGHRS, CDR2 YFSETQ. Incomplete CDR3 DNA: TGCGCCAGCAGCTCAGGGACAGGGCGTTTAATTAATGAAAAA. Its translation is CASSSGTGRLINEK. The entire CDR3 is CASSSGTGRLINEKLFF.

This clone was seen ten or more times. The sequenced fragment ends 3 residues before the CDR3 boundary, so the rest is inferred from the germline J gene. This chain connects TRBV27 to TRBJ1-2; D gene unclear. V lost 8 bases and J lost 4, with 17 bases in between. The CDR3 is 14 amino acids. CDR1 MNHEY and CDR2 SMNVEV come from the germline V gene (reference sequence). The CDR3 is CASHPLSGPYGYTF. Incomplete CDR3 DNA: TGTGCCAGCCACCCCCTTTCGGGTCCCTATGGC.

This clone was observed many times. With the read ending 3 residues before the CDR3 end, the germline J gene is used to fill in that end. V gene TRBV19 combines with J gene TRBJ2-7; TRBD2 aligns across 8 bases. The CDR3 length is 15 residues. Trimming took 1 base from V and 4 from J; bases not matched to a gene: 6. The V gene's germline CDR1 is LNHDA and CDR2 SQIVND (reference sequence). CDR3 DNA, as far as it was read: TGTGCCAGTAGTATAGGTTCCAGCGGGGGTTACGAG. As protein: CASSIGSSGGYE. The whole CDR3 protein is CASSIGSSGGYEQYF.

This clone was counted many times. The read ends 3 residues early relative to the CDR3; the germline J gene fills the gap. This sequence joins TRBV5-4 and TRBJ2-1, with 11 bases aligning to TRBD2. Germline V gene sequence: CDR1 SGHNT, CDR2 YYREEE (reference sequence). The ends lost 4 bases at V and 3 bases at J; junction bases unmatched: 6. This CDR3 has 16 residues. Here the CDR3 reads CASSGALAGVYNEQFF. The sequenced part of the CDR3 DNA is TGTGCCAGCAGCGGCGCACTAGCGGGAGTCTACAATGAG. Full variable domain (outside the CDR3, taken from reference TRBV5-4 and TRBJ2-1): ETGVTQSPTHLIKTRGQQVTLRCSSQSGHNTVSWYQQALGQGPQFIFQYYREEENGRGNFPPRFSGLQFPNYSSELNVNALELDDSALYLCASSGALAGVYNEQFFGPGTRLTVL.

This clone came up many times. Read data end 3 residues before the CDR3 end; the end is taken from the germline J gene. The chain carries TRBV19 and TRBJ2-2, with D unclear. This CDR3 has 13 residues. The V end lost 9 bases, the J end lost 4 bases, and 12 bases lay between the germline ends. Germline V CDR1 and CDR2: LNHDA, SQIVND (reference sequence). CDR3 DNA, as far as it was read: TGTGCCAGCGCTTCGGGTATCACCGGGGAG. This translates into CASASGITGE. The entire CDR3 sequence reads CASASGITGELFF.

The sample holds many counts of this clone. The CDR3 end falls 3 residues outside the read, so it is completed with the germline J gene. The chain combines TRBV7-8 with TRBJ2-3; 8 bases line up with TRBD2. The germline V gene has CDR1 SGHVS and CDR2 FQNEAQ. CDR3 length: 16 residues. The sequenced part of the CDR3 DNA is TGTGCCAGCAGCTTAGAGGGCGGGAGGCCGTTTGATCCG. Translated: CASSLEGGRPFDP. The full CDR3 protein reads CASSLEGGRPFDPQYF.

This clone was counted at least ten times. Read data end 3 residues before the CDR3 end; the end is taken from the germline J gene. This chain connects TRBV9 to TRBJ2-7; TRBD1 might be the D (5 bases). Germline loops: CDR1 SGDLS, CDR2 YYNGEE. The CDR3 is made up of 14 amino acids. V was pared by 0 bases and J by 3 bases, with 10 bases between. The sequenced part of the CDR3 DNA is TGTGCCAGCAGCGTAGATGGACAAAGCTACGAG. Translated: CASSVDGQSYE. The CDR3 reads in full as CASSVDGQSYEQYF.

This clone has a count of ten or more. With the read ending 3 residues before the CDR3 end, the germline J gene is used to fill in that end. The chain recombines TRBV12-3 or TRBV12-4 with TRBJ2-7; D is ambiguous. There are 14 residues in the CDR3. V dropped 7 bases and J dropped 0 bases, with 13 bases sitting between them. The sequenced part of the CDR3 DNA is TGTGCCAGCACCCTCACAGATACCTCCTACGAG. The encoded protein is CASTLTDTSYE. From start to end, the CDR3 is CASTLTDTSYEQYF.

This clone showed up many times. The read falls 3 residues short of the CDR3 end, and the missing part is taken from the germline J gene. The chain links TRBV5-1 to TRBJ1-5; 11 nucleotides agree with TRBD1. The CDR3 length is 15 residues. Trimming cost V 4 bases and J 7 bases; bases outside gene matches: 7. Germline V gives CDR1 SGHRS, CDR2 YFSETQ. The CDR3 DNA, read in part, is TGCGCCAGCAGCCCCGGGACAGGGGGAGACCAGCCC. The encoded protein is CASSPGTGGDQP. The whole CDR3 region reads CASSPGTGGDQPQHF.

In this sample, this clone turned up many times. CDR3: CASGQGPSYDQPQHF. CDR3 DNA, as far as it was read: TGTGCCAGCGGACAGGGCCCGAGCTATGATCAGCCC. V and J are TRBV9 and TRBJ1-5; TRBD1 matches at 8 bases. From the germline J gene comes the end of the CDR3, since the read stops 3 residues before it. The germline V gene encodes CDR1 SGDLS and CDR2 YYNGEE. This CDR3 spans 15 amino acids. Trimming at V came to 7 bases and at J to 5 bases, leaving 11 bases not matched to a gene.

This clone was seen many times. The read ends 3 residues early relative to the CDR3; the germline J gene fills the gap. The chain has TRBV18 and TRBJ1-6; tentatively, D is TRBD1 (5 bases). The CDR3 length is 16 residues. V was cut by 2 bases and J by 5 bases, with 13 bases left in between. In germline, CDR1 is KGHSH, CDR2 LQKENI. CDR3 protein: CASSPFRRADNSPLHF. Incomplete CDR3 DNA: TGTGCCAGCTCACCATTCCGCAGGGCCGATAATTCACCC.

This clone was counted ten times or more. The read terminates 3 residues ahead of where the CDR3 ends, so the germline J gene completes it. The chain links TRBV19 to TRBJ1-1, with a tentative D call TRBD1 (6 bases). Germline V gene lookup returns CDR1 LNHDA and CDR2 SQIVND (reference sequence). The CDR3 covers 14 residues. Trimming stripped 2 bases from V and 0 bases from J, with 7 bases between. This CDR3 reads CASSIQGLNTEAFF. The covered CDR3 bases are TGTGCCAGTAGTATACAGGGGTTGAACACTGAA.

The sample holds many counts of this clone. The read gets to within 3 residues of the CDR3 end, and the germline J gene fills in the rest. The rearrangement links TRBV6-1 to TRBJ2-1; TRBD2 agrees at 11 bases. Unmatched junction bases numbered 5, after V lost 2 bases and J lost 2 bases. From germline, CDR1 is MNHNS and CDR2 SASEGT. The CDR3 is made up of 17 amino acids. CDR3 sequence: CASSEFSGLAAYNEQFF. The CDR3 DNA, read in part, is TGTGCCAGCAGTGAATTTTCGGGACTAGCGGCCTACAATGAG.

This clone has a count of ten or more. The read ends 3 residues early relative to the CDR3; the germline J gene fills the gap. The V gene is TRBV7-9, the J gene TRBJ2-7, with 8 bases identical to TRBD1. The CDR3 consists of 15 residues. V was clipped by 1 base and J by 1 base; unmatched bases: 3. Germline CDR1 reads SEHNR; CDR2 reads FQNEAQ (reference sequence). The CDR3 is CASSLGTGLSYEQYF. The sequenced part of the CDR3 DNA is TGTGCCAGCAGCTTAGGGACAGGGCTTTCCTACGAG.

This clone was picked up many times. The sequenced part of the CDR3 DNA is TGTGCCATCAGGCGAAGCGGGGGGGCCGCAGATACG. Protein sequence: CAIRRSGGAADT. The whole CDR3 is CAIRRSGGAADTQYF. This chain connects TRBV10-3 to TRBJ2-3; 10 nucleotides align to TRBD2. The read terminates 3 residues ahead of where the CDR3 ends, so the germline J gene completes it. V trimming: 6 bases; J trimming: 4 bases; junction bases outside the gene matches: 7. Germline V gene sequence: CDR1 ENHRY, CDR2 SYGVKD. CDR3 length: 15 residues.

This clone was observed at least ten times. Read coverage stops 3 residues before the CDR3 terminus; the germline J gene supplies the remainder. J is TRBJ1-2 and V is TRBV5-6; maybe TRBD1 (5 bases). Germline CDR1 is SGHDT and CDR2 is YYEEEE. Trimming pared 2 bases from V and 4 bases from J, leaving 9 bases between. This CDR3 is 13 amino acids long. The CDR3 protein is CASSLGQIYGYTF. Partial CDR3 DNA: TGTGCCAGCAGCTTAGGACAAATCTATGGC.

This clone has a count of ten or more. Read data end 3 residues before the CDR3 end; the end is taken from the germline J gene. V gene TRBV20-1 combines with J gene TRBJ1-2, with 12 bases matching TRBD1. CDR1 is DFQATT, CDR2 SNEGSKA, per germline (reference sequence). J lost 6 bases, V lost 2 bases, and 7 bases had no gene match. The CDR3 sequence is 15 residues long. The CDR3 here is CSARLYGTGGDGYTF. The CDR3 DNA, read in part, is TGCAGTGCTAGACTTTACGGGACAGGGGGCGATGGC.

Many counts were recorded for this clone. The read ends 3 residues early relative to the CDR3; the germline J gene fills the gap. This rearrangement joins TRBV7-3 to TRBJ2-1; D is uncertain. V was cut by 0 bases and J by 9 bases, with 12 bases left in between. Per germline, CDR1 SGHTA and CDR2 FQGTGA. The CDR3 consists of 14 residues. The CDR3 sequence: CASSLTTLRGEQFF. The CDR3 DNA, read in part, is TGTGCCAGCAGCTTAACGACCCTCCGCGGTGAG.

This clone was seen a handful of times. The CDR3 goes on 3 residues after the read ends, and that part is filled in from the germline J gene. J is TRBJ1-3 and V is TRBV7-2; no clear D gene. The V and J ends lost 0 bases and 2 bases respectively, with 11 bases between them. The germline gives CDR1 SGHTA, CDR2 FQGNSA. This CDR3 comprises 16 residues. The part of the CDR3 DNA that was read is TGTGCCAGCAGCTTAGCGGGCCCCCTTACTGGAAACACC. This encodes CASSLAGPLTGNT. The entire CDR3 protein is CASSLAGPLTGNTIYF.

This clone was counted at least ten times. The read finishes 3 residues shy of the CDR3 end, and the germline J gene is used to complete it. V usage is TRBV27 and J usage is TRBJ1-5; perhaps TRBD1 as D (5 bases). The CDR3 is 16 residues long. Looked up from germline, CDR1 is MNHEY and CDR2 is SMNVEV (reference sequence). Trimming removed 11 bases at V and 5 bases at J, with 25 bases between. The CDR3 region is CASRGGVTRGDQPQHF. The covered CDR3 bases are TGTGCCTCACGGGGGGGGGTGACAAGGGGCGATCAGCCC.

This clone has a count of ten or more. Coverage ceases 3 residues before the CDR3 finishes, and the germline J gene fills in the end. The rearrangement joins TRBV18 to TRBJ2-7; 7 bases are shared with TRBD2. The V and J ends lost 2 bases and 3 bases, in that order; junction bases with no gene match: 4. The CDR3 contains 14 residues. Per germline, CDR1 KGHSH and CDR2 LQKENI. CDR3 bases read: TGTGCCAGCTCACCAGGGCAGCGGGGCTACGAG. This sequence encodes CASSPGQRGYE. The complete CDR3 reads CASSPGQRGYEQYF.

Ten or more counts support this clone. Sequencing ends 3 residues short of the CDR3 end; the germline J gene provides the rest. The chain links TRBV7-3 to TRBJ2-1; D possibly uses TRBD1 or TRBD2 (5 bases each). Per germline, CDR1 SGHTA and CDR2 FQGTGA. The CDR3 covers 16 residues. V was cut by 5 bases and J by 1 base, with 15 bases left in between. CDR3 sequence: CASSLEGRTSYNEQFF. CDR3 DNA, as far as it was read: TGTGCCAGCAGCCTAGAGGGGCGGACATCCTACAATGAG.

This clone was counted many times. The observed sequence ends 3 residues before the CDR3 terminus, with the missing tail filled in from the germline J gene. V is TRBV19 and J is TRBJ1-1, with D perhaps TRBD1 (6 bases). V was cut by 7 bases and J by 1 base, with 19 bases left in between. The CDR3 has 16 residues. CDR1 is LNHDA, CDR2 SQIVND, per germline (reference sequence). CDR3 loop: CASKGGSGIQNTEAFF. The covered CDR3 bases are TGTGCCAGTAAGGGGGGGTCGGGGATTCAGAACACTGAA.